The rows below give T cell receptor beta chains drawn from one sample of a study of OX40 agonist ivuxolimab in advanced cancers. The method was immunoSEQ multiplex PCR; TCRdb's version includes in-frame clones alone and lacks a portion of them. The table has tens of thousands of clones, over 65% seen once; the top ten hold around 2%. This specimen was CD4+ or CD8+ T cells sorted from blood, taken in a trial of the OX40 agonist ivuxolimab. The receptors derive from an adult with an advanced solid tumor such as melanoma, head and neck, liver or kidney cancer. Both conserved end residues are part of each CDR3. A D gene is named only where the DNA matches it firmly. Clone size appears in some rows only: once, few, many, or a class for an expanded clone.

. | TRBJ1-2 | TRBV28 | . | TGTGCCAGCAGCTTAGGAGGAAGCGGCTACACCTTC | CASSLGGSGYTF
TRBD2 | TRBJ2-1 | TRBV19 | once | TGTGCCAGTAGTGGGTCTAGCGGGCTCTACAATGAGCAGTTCTTC | CASSGSSGLYNEQFF
. | TRBJ2-5 | TRBV6-1 | . | TGTGCCTCTACCATTCGGGATCAAGAGACCCAGTACTTC | CASTIRDQETQYF
TRBD2 | TRBJ2-5 | TRBV5-4 | . | TGTGCCAGCAGCCCGGGGGGGTCCCAAGAGACCCAGTACTTC | CASSPGGSQETQYF
. | TRBJ2-3 | TRBV5-1 | . | TGCGCCAGCAGCTCCGGAGCAGATACGCAGTATTTT | CASSSGADTQYF
. | TRBJ2-6 | TRBV28 | . | TGTGCCAGCAGTTCCGCCGCCAGCGTCCTGACTTTC | CASSSAASVLTF
. | TRBJ2-5 | TRBV2 | once | TGTGCCAGCAGCATTCAAGAGACCCAGTACTTC | CASSIQETQYF
TRBD2 | TRBJ2-7 | TRBV7-8 | . | TGTGCCAGCACCCGGGGGGTGAGGGCTGGGGAGCAGTACTTC | CASTRGVRAGEQYF
TRBD1 | TRBJ2-3 | TRBV28 | . | TGTGCCAGCAGTCCAGACAGGGGGCACACAGATACGCAGTATTTT | CASSPDRGHTDTQYF
TRBD2 | TRBJ2-2 | TRBV19 | few | TGTGCCAGTAGTGTTTTAGCGGGAGGGCCGGGCACCGGGGAGCTGTTTTTT | CASSVLAGGPGTGELFF
. | TRBJ1-5 | TRBV2 | . | TGTGCCAGCAGTCCGTGGCTCAATCAGCCCCAGCATTTT | CASSPWLNQPQHF
. | TRBJ2-7 | TRBV7-8 | . | TGTGCCAGCAGCTTAGGCCGCCTCACCTACGAGCAGTACTTC | CASSLGRLTYEQYF
. | TRBJ2-3 | TRBV5-5 | . | TGTGCCAGCAGCTTGGAGGGTCTTGTCCCAGATACGCAGTATTTT | CASSLEGLVPDTQYF
. | TRBJ2-2 | TRBV6-1 | . | TGTGCCAGCAGTGACCCGGCGGGAACAGACACCGGGGAGCTGTTTTTT | CASSDPAGTDTGELFF
TRBD1 | TRBJ2-6 | TRBV4-1 | . | TGCGCCAGCAGCCAAGCGGGACAGGGAAGCTCTGGGGCCAACGTCCTGACTTTC | CASSQAGQGSSGANVLTF
TRBD1 | TRBJ2-1 | TRBV6-5 | . | TGTGCCAGCAGTTACCAGGGGGCGGGATCCTACAATGAGCAGTTCTTC | CASSYQGAGSYNEQFF
TRBD2 | TRBJ2-7 | TRBV5-1 | . | TGCGCCAGCAGCCCGCGAGCGGGAGTGAGCTCCTACGAGCAGTACTTC | CASSPRAGVSSYEQYF
. | TRBJ2-5 | TRBV4-1 | . | TGCGCCAGCAGCCAAGCTTCGGTAGCGAGATCTAGGGAGACCCAGTACTTC | CASSQASVARSRETQYF
TRBD2 | TRBJ2-1 | TRBV19 | . | TGTGCCAGTAGTAAATTGGGATCGAGCGGGAGGGCCTCGAATGAGCAGTTCTTC | CASSKLGSSGRASNEQFF
TRBD2 | TRBJ2-1 | TRBV28 | . | TGTGCCAGCATCCCCCCGGGGCTAGCGGGAGGGGGAGAGCAGTTCTTC | CASIPPGLAGGGEQFF
. | TRBJ1-4 | TRBV27 | . | TGTGCCAGCAGTCCCCAGGGCACTGCAACTAATGAAAAACTGTTTTTT | CASSPQGTATNEKLFF
TRBD2 | TRBJ2-3 | TRBV4-2 | . | TGTGCCAGCAGCCAAACTAGCGGGAGCACAGATACGCAGTATTTT | CASSQTSGSTDTQYF
TRBD2 | TRBJ2-1 | TRBV7-9 | . | TGTGCCAGCAGCTTAATAGCGGGAGACGAGTTCTTC | CASSLIAGDEFF
TRBD2 | TRBJ2-4 | TRBV6-1 | . | TGTGCCAGCGTCGGGCTAGCGGACAAAAACATTCAGTACTTC | CASVGLADKNIQYF
TRBD2 | TRBJ2-5 | TRBV13 | few | TGTGCCAGCAGTTCTACGGGGACTAGTAAAGAGACCCAGTACTTC | CASSSTGTSKETQYF
. | TRBJ2-2 | TRBV27 | . | TGTGCCAGCAGTTTTTACCCCGCCGGGGAGCTGTTTTTT | CASSFYPAGELFF
. | TRBJ1-6 | TRBV4-1 | . | TGCGCCAGCAGCCAAGCGGGGGGCACCTATAATTCACCCCTCCACTTT | CASSQAGGTYNSPLHF
TRBD1 | TRBJ1-2 | TRBV5-4 | few | TGTGCCAGCAGCCCCGGACAGGGGGCGACGTATGGCTACACCTTC | CASSPGQGATYGYTF
TRBD2 | TRBJ2-1 | TRBV10-1 | many | TGCGCCAGCAGTGATAGCGGGAGAATCTACAATGAGCAGTTCTTC | CASSDSGRIYNEQFF
. | TRBJ2-1 | TRBV11-1 | . | TGTGCCAGCAGCTTAAGGTGGGGTGAGCAGTTCTTC | CASSLRWGEQFF
. | TRBJ1-3 | TRBV7-2 | . | TGTGCCAGCAGCGCCGCCGGGACAAGGGCTGGAAACACCATATATTTT | CASSAAGTRAGNTIYF
. | TRBJ2-6 | TRBV6-1 | . | TGTGCCAGCATGTTCCTTAGCTCTGGGGCCAACGTCCTGACTTTC | CASMFLSSGANVLTF
. | TRBJ2-7 | TRBV7-2 | once | TGTGCCAGCAGCCAAATCACAGGGGGGGCCTCCTACGAGCAGTACTTC | CASSQITGGASYEQYF
TRBD2 | TRBJ2-3 | TRBV7-3 | . | TGTGCCAGCAGCTTAACGCTCCGGGAGGGGGCAGATACGCAGTATTTT | CASSLTLREGADTQYF
. | TRBJ2-5 | TRBV27 | . | TGTGCCAGCAGTCGGGGACAATTCCAAGAGACCCAGTACTTC | CASSRGQFQETQYF
. | TRBJ1-1 | TRBV28 | . | TGTGCCAGCAGCCGCGGCTGGGGGGGAGACACTGAAGCTTTCTTT | CASSRGWGGDTEAFF
. | TRBJ2-5 | TRBV14 | once | TGTGCCAGCAGCCAACGAACCCCAGGCCAAGAGACCCAGTACTTC | CASSQRTPGQETQYF
. | TRBJ1-5 | TRBV6-1 | few | TGTGCCAGCAGTGAAGCAGGACAGCAAAATCAGCCCCAGCATTTT | CASSEAGQQNQPQHF
. | TRBJ2-1 | TRBV13 | once | TGTGCCAGCAGCTTATATCGCCCTGGGACTCCAGGATACAATGAGCAGTTCTTC | CASSLYRPGTPGYNEQFF
TRBD2 | TRBJ2-7 | TRBV11-1 | . | TGTGCCAGCAGCCACTCGACTAGCGGCTACGAGCAGTACTTC | CASSHSTSGYEQYF
. | TRBJ2-2 | TRBV5-1 | . | TGCGCCAGCAGCTACAGCGTGGGGGCAGAAACCGGGGAGCTGTTTTTT | CASSYSVGAETGELFF